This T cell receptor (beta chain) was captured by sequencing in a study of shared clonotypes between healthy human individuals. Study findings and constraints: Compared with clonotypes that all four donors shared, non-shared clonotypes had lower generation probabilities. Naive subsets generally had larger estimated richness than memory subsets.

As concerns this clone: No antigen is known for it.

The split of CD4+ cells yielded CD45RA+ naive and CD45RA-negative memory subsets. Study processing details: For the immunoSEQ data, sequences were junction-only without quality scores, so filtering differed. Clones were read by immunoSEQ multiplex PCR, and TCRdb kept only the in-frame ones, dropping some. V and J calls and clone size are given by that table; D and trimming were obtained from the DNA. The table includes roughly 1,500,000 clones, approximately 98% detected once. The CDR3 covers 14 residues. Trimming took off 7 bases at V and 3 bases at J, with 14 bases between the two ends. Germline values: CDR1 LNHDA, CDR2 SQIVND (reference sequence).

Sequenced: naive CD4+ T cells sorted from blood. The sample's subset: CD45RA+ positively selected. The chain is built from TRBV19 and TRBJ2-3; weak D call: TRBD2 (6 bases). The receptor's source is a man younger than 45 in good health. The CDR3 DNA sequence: TGTGCCAGTAAAGTGGGAGGCGGGACAGATACGCAGTATTTT. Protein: CASKVGGGTDTQYF.